This T cell receptor beta chain was documented in a study of blood T cell repertoires in COVID-19. Germline CDR1 is LNHDA and CDR2 is SQIVND (reference sequence). The CDR3 sequence is 15 residues long. V was shortened by 3 bases and J by 2 bases, with 11 bases between the two germline ends. Per the authors' pipeline: Amplifying reference gene primers gave estimates of nucleated cell counts. Here immunoSEQ multiplex PCR was the method, and the copy in TCRdb shows in-frame clones only, minus some. The D gene and trimming were derived from the DNA, and the V and J assignments and clone size from that table. Among about 230,000 clones, about 85% were seen once, and the ten largest hold around 8%.

This rearrangement joins TRBV19 to TRBJ2-1, with TRBD1 as a possible D gene (5 bases). Sequencing was carried out using peripheral blood. The sequence came from a woman older than 75 with acute or convalescent COVID-19. CDR3 bases: TGTGCCAGTAGTATTGGGCAGGGTGCCTACAATGAGCAGTTCTTC. Translated: CASSIGQGAYNEQFF. The variable domain in full, with the rest retrieved from reference TRBV19 and TRBJ2-1, is DGGITQSPKYLFRKEGQNVTLSCEQNLNHDAMYWYRQDPGQGLRLIYYSQIVNDFQKGDIAEGYSVSREKKESFPLTVTSAQKNPTAFYLCASSIGQGAYNEQFFGPGTRLTVL.